This T cell receptor (beta chain) stems from a study of glioma-infiltrating T cells. TCR alpha and beta CDR3 regions were amplified from RNA using iRepertoire nested multiplex PCR. Tissue mRNA or PBMC total RNA, roughly 85-450 ng, went into one-step reverse transcription and amplification. One entry per CDR3 protein results from TCRdb running MiXCR on the multiplex PCR reads. This sample has around 140,000 distinct CDR3 sequences; 30% to 40% occur once, and the top ten carry 15% to 25%. Per germline, CDR1 SGHRS and CDR2 YFSETQ. This CDR3 has 17 amino acids. Whole-study findings and limits: Tissue and blood shared very few CDR3 sequences. Non-neoplastic patients had below-expected tissue-blood divergence, while all gliomas exceeded expectation.

This clonotype was detected once. Antigen specificity is unknown. One end of the junction is discordant with germline, which a read error may explain. The TCR originated in a human donor with low-grade glioma or glioblastoma, undergoing nonglioma brain surgery, or in good health (not recorded which). The specimen was glioma tissue, nonneoplastic brain tissue, or PBMCs (not recorded which). This sequence joins TRBV5-1 and TRBJ2-3, with 13 bases lining up with TRBD2. The CDR3: CAGSGGLAGDGTDTQYF. DNA of the CDR3: TGCGCCGGCAGCGGAGGACTAGCGGGGGATGGGACAGATACGCAGTATTTT.